This paragraph reports one T cell receptor beta chain. The target of this receptor is not known. No base qualities exist here, and no much larger clone lies one base off it. The time point label, read with the paper, signifies: cells obtained before transplantation from donor or recipient. CD3+CD4+ and CD3+CD8+ populations were FACS-sorted from unstimulated pre-transplant donor and recipient cells taken from spleen or lymph nodes. Library generation was performed with the immunoSEQ multiplex PCR assay. For most patients, genomic DNA was isolated with the Qiagen DNeasy Blood and Tissue Kit and sent frozen to Adaptive Biotechnologies for TCR sequencing. Adaptive Biotechnologies carried out high-throughput TCR-beta CDR3 sequencing of genomic DNA for most patients. The published analysis was carried out like this. Adaptive's ImmunoSEQ software supplied the TCR sequencing data for under 20 patients, while MiXCR and VDJtools were used to process a few other patients. To correct CD4 versus CD8 sorting errors, any sequence found in both subsets at a frequency ratio below 5:1 was removed. CDR3 nucleotide sequences shared between donor and recipient were removed because their origin could not be assigned. To be classed as alloreactive, a clone needed at least 2-fold expansion over unstimulated cells and a minimum CFSE-low frequency of 0.002% (template counts) or 0.001% (read counts). A clone was considered mappable if detected in the sequenced pre-transplant spleen, lymph node, or MLR CFSE-low populations of the donor or recipient. The cumulative frequency of alloreactive clones was calculated as a percentage of all sequences, weighted by copy number. TCRdb's version of the immuneACCESS table is confined to in-frame rearrangements and falls short of the full clone set. An unresolved V gene accounts for under half of the shortfall where checked; the remainder is of unknown origin. For V, J and clone size, that table is used; D and trimming come from the DNA. This sample comprises some 90,000 clones, 85% to 90% of them detected only once. The ten most abundant clones make up around 0.11% of the sample.

The data belong to a study of graft-versus-host responses after intestinal transplantation (dated by TCRdb to the early 2020s). Background for the entire study: The transplants that recipients got were multivisceral, liver-intestinal, or isolated intestinal. Every recipient was given anti-thymocyte globulin induction, followed by roughly 3 years of maintenance tacrolimus and steroids. Alloreactive clones were identified by sequencing pre-transplant mixed lymphocyte reaction products and comparing them with unstimulated pre-transplant donor and recipient T cells. After intestinal transplantation, graft-versus-host and host-versus-graft alloreactive T cell clones in the graft, circulation and bone marrow were tracked using bulk TCR-beta CDR3 sequencing. The cohort enrolled about two dozen intestinal transplant recipients, one of whom was a retransplant, and a few patients without pretransplant specimens were excluded. A peak of at least 4% donor T cells among recipient peripheral blood mononuclear cells was the definition used for donor T cell macrochimerism. Rather than going through the commercial service, samples from three later patients were sequenced in-house on an Illumina MiSeq and processed with MiXCR. General findings and caveats noted by the study authors: The conclusions were limited by the relatively low number and heterogeneity of the intestinal transplant patients. Early after transplant, peak levels of circulating GvH clones were found to be associated with declines in HvG clones. GvH clones were detected in recipient bone marrow, and some appeared earlier in ileal mucosa or blood, consistent with an intestinal mucosal origin. In patients with donor T cell macrochimerism, the allografts had high GvH to HvG T cell clonal ratios.

The origin of this receptor is a human donor who received an intestinal transplant. The specimen was unstimulated CD4+ T cells sorted from spleen or lymph node cells, collected before intestinal transplant.

The sequence in DNA is TGTGCCAGCAGTTACTCGAGAGGCAGGGTGGGTGAGCAGTACTTC. The translation is CASSYSRGRVGEQYF. This receptor chain uses TRBV6-5 and TRBJ2-7; the D gene is perhaps TRBD1, from 5 matching bases. V drops 0 bases and J drops 7 bases, leaving 16 bases in between. Reading from cysteine to phenylalanine, the CDR3 counts 15 amino acids. Just CDR3 DNA is preserved here, 45 bases in frame from base 1. CDR1 is given as MNHEY and CDR2 as SVGAGI, both from the germline V gene.